The subject of this entry is one T cell receptor (beta chain). Its antigen is unknown. No fewer than 6 micrograms of total RNA were isolated from every sample. V was cut by 1 base and J by 8 bases, with 12 bases left in between. This CDR3 has 15 amino acids. Germline V CDR1 and CDR2: MNHGY, SVAAGI. The data were obtained in a study of blood T cells in healthy people across ages. A second PCR, run for about 7 to 12 cycles, used a sample-barcoded 5' primer plus a J-beta primer mix. TCRdb reanalysed the 5' RACE reads using MiXCR and keeps one entry per CDR3 protein. The sample gives more than 650,000 distinct CDR3 sequences, approximately 53% of which show up once; about 38% is in the top ten. General study results and limits: Estimated diversity that came from one million T cells was considered an underestimate. As naive T cell percentage varied, TCR beta diversity correlated strongly with it. Significant beta diversity loss was already apparent by age around 40, declining roughly linearly.

The TCR sequence derives from a man older than 75 in good health. This chain uses TRBV6-9 with TRBJ1-6, with D possibly being TRBD1 (6 bases). Specimen: blood. For the CDR3, the DNA is TGTGCCAGCAGTTATTTCGGACAGCTCGATTCACCCCTCCACTTT. Its translation is CASSYFGQLDSPLHF.